This T cell receptor (beta chain) was retrieved from a study of beta chain features in type 1 diabetes. The study's findings and limits: Shortening of TCRB CDR3s, moderate but significant, appeared in all four CD4+ subsets of Type 1 diabetes patients. Insertion counts at VDJ junctions were lower in type 1 diabetes patients, who also showed more deletions there. TCRB repertoires of naive, central memory and Treg cells appeared more similar among patients than among healthy donors.

This CDR3 spans 12 amino acids. CDR1 is LNHDA, CDR2 SQIVND, per germline (reference sequence). The V segment lost 4 bases and the J segment 4 bases; nucleotides outside the gene matches: 0. One heparinised draw of blood, averaging roughly 0.12 L, came from each donor. Sorting of CD4+ naive, central memory, regulatory and stem cell-like memory cells was performed via CD45RO/CCR7/CD25/CD127/CD95/CD27. Every bit of the isolated RNA underwent reverse transcription, so sequencing read expressed TCRB transcripts. The repertoire was sequenced with immunoSEQ multiplex PCR; TCRdb's copy has only in-frame clones and lacks some. Of 200,000 to 300,000 clones listed, just over 20% are singletons. Note on this clone: No antigen is known for it. This sample also contains other DNA sequences that code for the same CDR3.

The chain carries TRBV19 and TRBJ1-2; 7 bases are a match to TRBD1. Sequenced input: naive CD4+ T cells from blood. The receptor was isolated from a woman in her thirties or forties with type 1 diabetes. The CDR3 here is CASSTGGYGYTF. The CDR3 bases are TGTGCCAGTAGTACAGGGGGCTATGGCTACACCTTC.